This T cell receptor (beta chain) was documented in a study of cytomegalovirus exposure and HLA in healthy donors. Study-wide points: Association of approximately 18,000 TCR beta sequences with HLA alleles was found at 0.05 false discovery rate in a later analysis. TCR beta V segments were, for the most part, productive about 87% or about 30% of the time in an earlier analysis.

About this clone itself: Its antigen is not identified.

PCR involved 60 Vbeta and 13 Jbeta primers. The protocol was immunoSEQ multiplex PCR, while the TCRdb copy is restricted to in-frame clones and leaves out a portion. The sample records some 200,000 clones, around 75% being singletons. V lost 4 bases to trimming and J lost 2 bases, with 14 bases between them. Germline loops: CDR1 SGHAT, CDR2 FQNNGV. CDR3 length: 15 residues. Source material: PBMCs. The sequence derives from a woman under 40 in good health and CMV-seronegative. The chain links TRBV11-2 to TRBJ1-2; the D gene is possibly TRBD1 (5 bases). DNA for the CDR3: TGTGCCAGCAGCTCCAGGGCGGGGCCCAACTATGGCTACACCTTC. Its translation: CASSSRAGPNYGYTF.